This T cell receptor beta chain comes out of a study of cytomegalovirus exposure and HLA in healthy donors. Study results and caveats: Presence/absence results assume similar sequencing depth per donor, which may not hold. TCR beta sequences numbering fewer than 20,000 were associated with HLA alleles at 0.05 false discovery rate in a later analysis. The availability of immune exposure information extended only to CMV serostatus.

Of note for this clone: Its matching antigen is unknown.

After removal of 3 bases from V and 5 bases from J, the junction contained 6 bases not matched to a gene. The CDR3 is 15 amino acids. Per the germline V gene, CDR1 is MNHEY and CDR2 is SMNVEV (reference sequence). Primers included in the PCR were 60 Vbeta and 13 Jbeta primers. Clones were sequenced by immunoSEQ multiplex PCR, and TCRdb holds only the in-frame ones, with some missing. The sample carries some 150,000 clones, roughly 77% recorded once. Healthy bone marrow donors made up the donors. This sequence was found in a man in his forties or fifties in good health and CMV-seronegative. What was sequenced was PBMCs. J is TRBJ2-5 and V is TRBV27, with 10 bases fitting TRBD1. The CDR3 here is CASSLGGTGVETQYF. DNA of the CDR3: TGTGCCAGCAGTTTGGGGGGGACAGGGGTTGAGACCCAGTACTTC.